The 15 T cell receptor beta chains reported below all come from one sample, sequenced in a study of T-cell reconstitution after alpha-beta-depleted transplantation in children. Unique molecular identifiers tagged the TCRbeta library. TCRdb re-called the PCR reads with MiXCR, one entry per CDR3 protein. The sample yields approximately 7,100 distinct CDR3 sequences, roughly 17% seen once. Sequenced here: PBMCs, sampled before TCRalphabeta/CD19-depleted stem cell transplant. The receptors here all came from a boy aged 2 to 9 with acute lymphoblastic leukemia, due to receive a stem cell transplant.

Relative to its sample, this clonotype is medium-sized (0.01 to 0.1%). The V gene is TRBV5-1, the J gene TRBJ1-4; tentatively, D is TRBD1 (6 bases). Trimming removed 0 bases from V and 6 bases from J, with 12 bases in between. Germline V gene data show CDR1 as SGHRS and CDR2 as YFSETQ. CDR3 size: 15 residues. The CDR3 DNA sequence: TGCGCCAGCAGCTTGGCAGGGGCGCAATATGAAAAACTGTTTTTT. Residues: CASSLAGAQYEKLFF.

Many counts were recorded for this clonotype. The rearrangement joins TRBV27 to TRBJ2-7; D might be TRBD1 (6 bases). V lost 6 bases, J lost 2 bases, and 20 bases lay in between. This CDR3 has 16 amino acids. Germline CDR1 and CDR2: MNHEY and SMNVEV (reference sequence). The DNA of the CDR3 is TGTGCCAGCAGGAGACAGGCAAAGAGATTCGCCTACGAGCAGTACTTC. Protein sequence: CASRRQAKRFAYEQYF.

By share of the sample, this clonotype is medium-sized. This chain joins TRBV25-1 and TRBJ2-1; D is undetermined. The CDR3 loop spans 12 amino acids. Germline CDR1 and CDR2: MGHDK and SYGVNS. With 2 bases removed from V and 7 bases from J, the gap between germline ends came to 6 bases. Written as DNA, the CDR3 is TGTGCCAGCAGTGAAGTGGGGAATGAGCAGTTCTTC. Its protein product is CASSEVGNEQFF.

Sample share makes this clonotype medium-sized (0.01 to 0.1%). V usage is TRBV20-1 and J usage is TRBJ2-6; D not resolved. The V and J ends lost 3 bases and 0 bases respectively, with 9 bases between them. The CDR3 sequence is 15 residues long. Per the germline V gene, CDR1 is DFQATT and CDR2 is SNEGSKA (reference sequence). CDR3 sequence reads: CSASGQISGANVLTF. The DNA of the CDR3 is TGCAGTGCTAGTGGTCAGATCTCTGGGGCCAACGTCCTGACTTTC.

By frequency in the sample, this clonotype is medium-sized. V is TRBV7-2 and J is TRBJ1-2, with D unresolved. Germline CDR1 is SGHTA and CDR2 is FQGNSA. Trimming stripped 2 bases from V and 2 bases from J, with 12 bases between. There are 15 residues in the CDR3. Here the CDR3 DNA reads TGTGCCAGCAGCTTAAGTTTCAACGTAAACTATGGCTACACCTTC. This codes for CASSLSFNVNYGYTF.

This clonotype is deemed medium-sized. CDR3 region: CASSLFQGPPGNTIYF. In DNA, the CDR3 is TGTGCCAGCAGTTTATTCCAGGGACCTCCTGGAAACACCATATATTTT. The chain has TRBV12-3 or TRBV12-4 and TRBJ1-3; D is possibly TRBD1 (5 bases). CDR3 size: 16 residues. V lost 2 bases and J lost 2, with 13 bases in between.

Relative to its sample, this clonotype is medium-sized (0.01 to 0.1%). The rearrangement uses TRBV6-1 and TRBJ2-7, with 8 positions matching TRBD2. There are 13 residues in the CDR3. V was pared by 5 bases and J by 3 bases, with 3 bases of the junction left unmatched. From germline, CDR1 is MNHNS and CDR2 SASEGT. Here the CDR3 reads CASSNSGVYEQYF. The CDR3 DNA sequence: TGTGCCAGCAGTAATAGCGGGGTCTACGAGCAGTACTTC.

This clonotype has at least ten counts. V is TRBV6-4 and J is TRBJ2-1; possible D gene TRBD1, 5 bases. This CDR3 has 13 residues. CDR1 is MRHNA and CDR2 is SNTAGT in the germline V gene. The V end was cut by 0 bases, the J end by 5 bases, with 5 bases between. CDR3 amino acids: CASSDSDNNEQFF. DNA for the CDR3: TGTGCCAGCAGTGACTCGGACAACAATGAGCAGTTCTTC.

This clonotype is termed medium-sized. The rearrangement uses TRBV5-1 and TRBJ1-1, with 9 bases matching TRBD1. The trim removed 3 bases at V and 6 bases at J, leaving 6 bases unmatched. This CDR3 spans 14 amino acids. Germline CDR1 reads SGHRS; CDR2 reads YFSETQ. In DNA, the CDR3 is TGCGCCAGCAGCTGGAGGGGACAGGGCCCTGAAGCTTTCTTT. Translated, it gives CASSWRGQGPEAFF.

This chain uses TRBV2 with TRBJ2-7; TRBD1 agrees at 7 bases. This CDR3 comprises 13 residues. Trimming took 1 base from V and 6 from J; bases not matched to a gene: 3. The germline gives CDR1 SNHLY, CDR2 FYNNEI. The CDR3 loop is CASSEGQGFEQYF. The DNA for the CDR3 is TGTGCCAGCAGTGAAGGACAGGGTTTCGAGCAGTACTTC.

In its sample, this clonotype ranks as medium-sized. The V call is TRBV7-9, the J call TRBJ2-7; 11 bases line up with TRBD1. The V and J ends lost 4 bases and 0 bases, in that order; junction bases with no gene match: 5. Germline V gene sequence: CDR1 SEHNR, CDR2 FQNEAQ (reference sequence). This CDR3 spans 16 amino acids. CDR3 region: CASSSAGTGGSYEQYF. Written as DNA, the CDR3 is TGTGCCAGCAGCTCTGCCGGGACAGGGGGCTCCTACGAGCAGTACTTC.

Within the sample, this clonotype is medium-sized. The rearrangement links TRBV7-3 to TRBJ1-1, with D unclear. Germline V lookup: CDR1 SGHTA, CDR2 FQGTGA. The CDR3 totals 13 residues. Trimming took 0 bases from V and 2 from J, leaving 4 bases between them. This CDR3 is CASSLTVNTEAFF. CDR3 DNA sequence: TGTGCCAGCAGCTTAACAGTTAACACTGAAGCTTTCTTT.

This clonotype is termed medium-sized (0.01 to 0.1%). The chain uses TRBV27 and TRBJ2-5; D is possibly TRBD2 (6 bases). Germline CDR1 and CDR2: MNHEY and SMNVEV (reference sequence). Trimming left V 0 bases short and J 5 bases short, with 13 bases between. This CDR3 contains 15 residues. CDR3 in DNA: TGTGCCAGCAGTTTATCGCAGGAGGGTAGCGAGACCCAGTACTTC. The encoded protein is CASSLSQEGSETQYF.

By frequency in the sample, this clonotype is medium-sized. The V gene is TRBV5-1, the J gene TRBJ2-7, with TRBD1 as a possible D gene (6 bases). Trimming removed 7 bases at V and 0 bases at J, with 20 bases between. The CDR3 is 16 amino acids. Germline V gene data show CDR1 as SGHRS and CDR2 as YFSETQ. The CDR3 sequence is CASALDGAGVSYEQYF. The CDR3 region has the DNA TGCGCCAGCGCCCTAGACGGGGCAGGGGTCTCCTACGAGCAGTACTTC. Looking up the rest from reference TRBV5-1 and TRBJ2-7 gives the full variable domain: KAGVTQTPRYLIKTRGQQVTLSCSPISGHRSVSWYQQTPGQGLQFLFEYFSETQRNKGNFPGRFSGRQFSNSRSEMNVSTLELGDSALYLCASALDGAGVSYEQYFGPGTRLTVT.

This clonotype is large. This chain uses TRBV12-3 or TRBV12-4 with TRBJ1-3; D not certain. V was cut by 8 bases and J by 1 base, with 12 bases left in between. This CDR3 spans 14 amino acids. The CDR3 is CASAQYSSGNTIYF. CDR3 bases: TGTGCCAGCGCCCAGTACTCGTCTGGAAACACCATATATTTT.